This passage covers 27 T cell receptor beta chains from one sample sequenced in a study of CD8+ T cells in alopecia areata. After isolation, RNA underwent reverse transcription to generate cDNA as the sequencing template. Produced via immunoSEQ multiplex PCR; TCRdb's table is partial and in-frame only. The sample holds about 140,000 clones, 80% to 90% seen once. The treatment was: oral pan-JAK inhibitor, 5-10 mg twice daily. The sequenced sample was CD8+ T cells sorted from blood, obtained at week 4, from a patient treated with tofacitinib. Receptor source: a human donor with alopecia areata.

This CDR3 reads CASSVTPGLTYEQYF. For the CDR3, the DNA is TGTGCCAGCAGCGTTACTCCGGGCCTAACCTACGAGCAGTACTTC. The chain employs TRBV27 and TRBJ2-7, with unresolved D. Trimming pared 6 bases from V and 2 bases from J, leaving 17 bases between. There are 15 residues in the CDR3. The germline gives CDR1 MNHEY, CDR2 SMNVEV (reference sequence).

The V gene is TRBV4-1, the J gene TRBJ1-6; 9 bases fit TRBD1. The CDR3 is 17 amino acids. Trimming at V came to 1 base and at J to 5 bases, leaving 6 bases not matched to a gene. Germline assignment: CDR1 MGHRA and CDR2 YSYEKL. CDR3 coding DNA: TGCGCCAGCAGCCAAGCCGGGACAGGGAGGGATAATTCACCCCTCCACTTT. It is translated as CASSQAGTGRDNSPLHF.

The CDR3 DNA is TGTGCCAGCAGTTTTTTCGGCGAGGAGCTGTTTTTT. This sequence encodes CASSFFGEELFF. V usage is TRBV27 and J usage is TRBJ2-2; the D is unclear. The V end was cut by 3 bases, the J end by 10 bases, with 9 bases between. Germline V lookup: CDR1 MNHEY, CDR2 SMNVEV (reference sequence). The CDR3 contains 12 residues.

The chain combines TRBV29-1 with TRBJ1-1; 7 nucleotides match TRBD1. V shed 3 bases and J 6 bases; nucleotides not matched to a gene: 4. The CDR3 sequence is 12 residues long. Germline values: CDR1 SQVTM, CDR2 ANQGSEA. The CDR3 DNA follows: TGCAGCGTTGACGACAGGGAGCCTGAAGCTTTCTTT. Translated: CSVDDREPEAFF. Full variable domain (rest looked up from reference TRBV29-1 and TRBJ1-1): SAVISQKPSRDICQRGTSLTIQCQVDSQVTMMFWYRQQPGQSLTLIATANQGSEATYESGFVIDKFPISRPNLTFSTLTVSNMSPEDSSIYLCSVDDREPEAFFGQGTRLTVV.

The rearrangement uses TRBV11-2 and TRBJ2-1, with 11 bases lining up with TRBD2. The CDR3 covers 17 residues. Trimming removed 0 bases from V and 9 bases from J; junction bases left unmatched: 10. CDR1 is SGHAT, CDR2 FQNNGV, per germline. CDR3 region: CASSLELAGGPAAEQFF. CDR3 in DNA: TGTGCCAGCAGCTTAGAGCTAGCGGGGGGCCCGGCGGCTGAGCAGTTCTTC.

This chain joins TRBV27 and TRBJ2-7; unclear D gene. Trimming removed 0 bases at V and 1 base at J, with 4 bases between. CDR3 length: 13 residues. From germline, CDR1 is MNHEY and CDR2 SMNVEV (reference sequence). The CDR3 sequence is CASSLSVSYEQYF. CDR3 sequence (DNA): TGTGCCAGCAGTTTATCTGTGTCCTACGAGCAGTACTTC.

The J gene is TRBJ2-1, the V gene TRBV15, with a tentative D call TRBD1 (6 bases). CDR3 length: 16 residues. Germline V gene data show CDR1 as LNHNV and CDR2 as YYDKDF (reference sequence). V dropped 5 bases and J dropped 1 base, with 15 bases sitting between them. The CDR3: CATSSRARGSYNEQFF. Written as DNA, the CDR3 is TGTGCCACCAGCTCCCGAGCCAGGGGTTCCTACAATGAGCAGTTCTTC.

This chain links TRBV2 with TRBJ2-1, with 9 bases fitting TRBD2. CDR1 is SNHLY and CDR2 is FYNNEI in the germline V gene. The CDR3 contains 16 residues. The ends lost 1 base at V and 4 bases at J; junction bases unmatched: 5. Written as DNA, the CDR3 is TGTGCCAGCAGTGAAGAAAGACTAGCGGAGTACAATGAGCAGTTCTTC. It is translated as CASSEERLAEYNEQFF.

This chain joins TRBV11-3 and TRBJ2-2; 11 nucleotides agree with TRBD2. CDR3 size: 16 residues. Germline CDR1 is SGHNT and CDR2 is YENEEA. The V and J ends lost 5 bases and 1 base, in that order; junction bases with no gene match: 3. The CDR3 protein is CASSPGLAGNTGELFF. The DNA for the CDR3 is TGTGCCAGCAGCCCCGGACTAGCGGGGAACACCGGGGAGCTGTTTTTT.

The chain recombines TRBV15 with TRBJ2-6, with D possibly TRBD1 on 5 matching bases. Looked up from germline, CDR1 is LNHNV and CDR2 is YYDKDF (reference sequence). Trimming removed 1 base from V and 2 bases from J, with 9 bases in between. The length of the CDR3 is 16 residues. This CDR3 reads CATSRARATGANVLTF. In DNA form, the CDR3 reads TGTGCCACCAGCAGAGCCAGGGCCACTGGGGCCAACGTCCTGACTTTC.

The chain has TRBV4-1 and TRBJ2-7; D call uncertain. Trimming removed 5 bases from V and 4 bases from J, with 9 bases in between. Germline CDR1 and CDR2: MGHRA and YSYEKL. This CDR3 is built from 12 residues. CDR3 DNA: TGCGCCAGCAGCTCCCCGCCGTACGAGCAGTACTTC. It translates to CASSSPPYEQYF.

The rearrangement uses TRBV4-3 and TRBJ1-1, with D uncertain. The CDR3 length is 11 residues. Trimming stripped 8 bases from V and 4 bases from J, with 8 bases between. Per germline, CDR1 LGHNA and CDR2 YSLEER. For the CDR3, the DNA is TGCGCCAGCGGGTGGGGCACTGAAGCTTTCTTT. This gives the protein CASGWGTEAFF.

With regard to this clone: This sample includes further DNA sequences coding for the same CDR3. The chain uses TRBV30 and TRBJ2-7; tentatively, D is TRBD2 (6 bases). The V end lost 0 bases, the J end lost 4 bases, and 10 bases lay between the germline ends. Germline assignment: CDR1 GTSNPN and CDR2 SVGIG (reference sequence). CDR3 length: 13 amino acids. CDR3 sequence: CAWSVGGSYEQYF. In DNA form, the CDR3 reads TGTGCCTGGAGTGTCGGGGGATCTTACGAGCAGTACTTC. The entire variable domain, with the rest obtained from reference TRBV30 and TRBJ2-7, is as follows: SQTIHQWPATLVQPVGSPLSLECTVEGTSNPNLYWYRQAAGRGLQLLFYSVGIGQISSEVPQNLSASRPQDRQFILSSKKLLLSDSGFYLCAWSVGGSYEQYFGPGTRLTVT.

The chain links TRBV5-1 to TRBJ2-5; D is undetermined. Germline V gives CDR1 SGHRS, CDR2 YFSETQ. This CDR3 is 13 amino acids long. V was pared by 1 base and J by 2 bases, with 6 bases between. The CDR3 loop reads CASSLKGQETQYF. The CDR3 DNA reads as TGCGCCAGCAGCTTGAAGGGACAAGAGACCCAGTACTTC.

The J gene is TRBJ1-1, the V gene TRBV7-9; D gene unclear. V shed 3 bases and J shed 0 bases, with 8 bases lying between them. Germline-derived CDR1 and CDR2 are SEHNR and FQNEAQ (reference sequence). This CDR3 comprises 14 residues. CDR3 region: CASSFSVMNTEAFF. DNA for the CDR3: TGTGCCAGCAGCTTCTCCGTGATGAACACTGAAGCTTTCTTT.

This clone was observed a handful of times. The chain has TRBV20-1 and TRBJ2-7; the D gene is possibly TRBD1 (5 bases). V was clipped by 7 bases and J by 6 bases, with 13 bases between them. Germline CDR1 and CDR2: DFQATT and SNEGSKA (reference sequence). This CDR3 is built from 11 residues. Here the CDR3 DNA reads TGCAGTGTGGCAGGGTCGGGCGAGCAGTACTTC. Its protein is CSVAGSGEQYF.

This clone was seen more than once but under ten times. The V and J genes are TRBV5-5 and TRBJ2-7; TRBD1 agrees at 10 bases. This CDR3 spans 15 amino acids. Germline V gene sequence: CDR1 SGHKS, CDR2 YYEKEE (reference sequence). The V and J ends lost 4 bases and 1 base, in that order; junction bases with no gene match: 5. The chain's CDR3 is CASSPGQGPSYEQYF. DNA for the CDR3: TGTGCCAGCAGCCCGGGACAGGGGCCATCCTACGAGCAGTACTTC.

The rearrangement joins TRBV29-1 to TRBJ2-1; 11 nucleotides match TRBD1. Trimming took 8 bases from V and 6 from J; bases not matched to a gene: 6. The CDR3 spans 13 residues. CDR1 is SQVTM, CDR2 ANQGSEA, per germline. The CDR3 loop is CSLLGQGGNEQFF. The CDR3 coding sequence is TGCAGCCTTTTGGGACAGGGGGGCAATGAGCAGTTCTTC.

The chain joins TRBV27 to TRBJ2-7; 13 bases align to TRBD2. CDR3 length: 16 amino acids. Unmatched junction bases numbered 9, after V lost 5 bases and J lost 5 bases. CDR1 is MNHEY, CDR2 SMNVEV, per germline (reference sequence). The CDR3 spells CASSQLGLAGSNEQYF. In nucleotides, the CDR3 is TGTGCCAGCAGTCAATTGGGACTAGCGGGGAGCAACGAGCAGTACTTC.

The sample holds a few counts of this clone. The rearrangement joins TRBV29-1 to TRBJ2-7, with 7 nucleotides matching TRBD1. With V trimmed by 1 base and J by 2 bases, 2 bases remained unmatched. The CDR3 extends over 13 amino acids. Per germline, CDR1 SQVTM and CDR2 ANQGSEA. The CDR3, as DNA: TGCAGCGTTGAAGTCACAGGGGCCTACGAGCAGTACTTC. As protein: CSVEVTGAYEQYF.

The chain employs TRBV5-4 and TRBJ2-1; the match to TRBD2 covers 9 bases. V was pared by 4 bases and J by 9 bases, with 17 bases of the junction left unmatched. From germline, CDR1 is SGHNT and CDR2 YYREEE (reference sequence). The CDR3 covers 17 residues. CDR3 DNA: TGTGCCAGCAGCCTCCCGGGACTAGCAAATTCCAGGGGTGAGCAGTTCTTC. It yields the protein CASSLPGLANSRGEQFF.

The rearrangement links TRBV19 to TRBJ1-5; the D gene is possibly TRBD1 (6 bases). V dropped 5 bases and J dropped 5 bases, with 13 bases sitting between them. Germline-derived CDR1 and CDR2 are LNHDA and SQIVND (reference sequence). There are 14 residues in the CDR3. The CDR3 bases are TGTGCCAGTAGTTTGGGGGGGGCGGATCAGCCCCAGCATTTT. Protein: CASSLGGADQPQHF.

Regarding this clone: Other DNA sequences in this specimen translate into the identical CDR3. The CDR3 DNA sequence: TGCGCCAGCAGCTACTTCCTGGCGGTGGGGGGGCCATCCGATACGCAGTATTTT. This encodes CASSYFLAVGGPSDTQYF. The rearrangement links TRBV4-1 to TRBJ2-3; possibly TRBD2 for D (7 bases). Germline V gene lookup returns CDR1 MGHRA and CDR2 YSYEKL. V lost 5 bases and J 6 bases, leaving 27 bases between the germline ends. The CDR3 is 18 amino acids.

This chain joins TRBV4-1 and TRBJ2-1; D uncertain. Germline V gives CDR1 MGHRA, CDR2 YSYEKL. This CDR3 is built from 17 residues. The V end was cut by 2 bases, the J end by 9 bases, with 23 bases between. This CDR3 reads CASSQQSLLVGKGEQFF. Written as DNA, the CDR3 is TGCGCCAGCAGCCAACAGTCTTTACTTGTTGGCAAGGGTGAGCAGTTCTTC.

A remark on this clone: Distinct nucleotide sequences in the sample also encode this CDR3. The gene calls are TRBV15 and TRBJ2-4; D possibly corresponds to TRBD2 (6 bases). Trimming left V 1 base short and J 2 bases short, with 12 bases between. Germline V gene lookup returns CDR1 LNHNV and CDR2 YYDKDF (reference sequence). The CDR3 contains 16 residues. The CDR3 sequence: CATSRAARGTKNIQYF. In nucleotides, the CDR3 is TGTGCCACCAGCAGAGCCGCCCGGGGGACCAAAAACATTCAGTACTTC.

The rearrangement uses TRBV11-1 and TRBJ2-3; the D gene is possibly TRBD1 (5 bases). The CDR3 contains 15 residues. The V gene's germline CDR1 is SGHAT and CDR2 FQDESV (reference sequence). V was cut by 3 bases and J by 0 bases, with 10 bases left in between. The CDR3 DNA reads TGTGCCAGCAGCTTTTGGGGCGGAAGCACAGATACGCAGTATTTT. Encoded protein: CASSFWGGSTDTQYF.

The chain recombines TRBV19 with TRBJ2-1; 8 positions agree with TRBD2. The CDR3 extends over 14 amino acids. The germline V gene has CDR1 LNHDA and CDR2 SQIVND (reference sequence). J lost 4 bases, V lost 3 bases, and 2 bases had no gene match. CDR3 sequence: CASSMAGGYNEQFF. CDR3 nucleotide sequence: TGTGCCAGTAGTATGGCGGGGGGTTACAATGAGCAGTTCTTC. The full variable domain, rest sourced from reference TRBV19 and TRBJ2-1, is DGGITQSPKYLFRKEGQNVTLSCEQNLNHDAMYWYRQDPGQGLRLIYYSQIVNDFQKGDIAEGYSVSREKKESFPLTVTSAQKNPTAFYLCASSMAGGYNEQFFGPGTRLTVL.